A single sample gave rise to the 18 T cell receptor beta chains below, sequenced in a study of blood T cell repertoires in COVID-19. Here immunoSEQ multiplex PCR was the method, and the copy in TCRdb shows in-frame clones only, minus some. The table includes some 200,000 clones, more than 70% detected once. Sequenced input: peripheral blood. These receptor sequences come from an older woman with acute or convalescent COVID-19.

This chain uses TRBV3-1 (or the pseudogene TRBV3-2) with TRBJ2-3; 11 nucleotides agree with TRBD2. Germline lookup yields CDR1 LGHDT and CDR2 YNNKEL (reference sequence). The CDR3 loop spans 16 amino acids. With V trimmed by 3 bases and J by 1 base, 3 bases remained unmatched. The CDR3 coding sequence is TGTGCCAGCAGCCAGTTAGCGGGAGGGGGCACAGATACGCAGTATTTT. This gives the protein CASSQLAGGGTDTQYF.

The chain links TRBV2 to TRBJ2-1; 9 bases fit TRBD2. Trimming cost V 8 bases and J 7 bases; bases outside gene matches: 9. CDR3 length: 14 amino acids. The germline V gene has CDR1 SNHLY and CDR2 FYNNEI. The CDR3 DNA sequence: TGTGCCAGCGGATGGACTAGCGTAAGGAATGAGCAGTTCTTC. Translating gives CASGWTSVRNEQFF.

The rearrangement joins TRBV29-1 to TRBJ1-2; 7 nucleotides match TRBD1. Looked up from germline, CDR1 is SQVTM and CDR2 is ANQGSEA. The CDR3 consists of 12 residues. Here the CDR3 reads CSDRDFGYGYTF. In DNA form, the CDR3 reads TGCAGTGACAGGGACTTTGGCTATGGCTACACCTTC.

J is TRBJ2-7 and V is TRBV3-1 (or the pseudogene TRBV3-2); 7 nucleotides line up with TRBD1. Germline V gives CDR1 LGHDT, CDR2 YNNKEL (reference sequence). The CDR3 covers 14 residues. Losses at the gene ends were 4 bases for V and 3 bases for J; bases not matched to a gene: 6. The CDR3 is CASSPGTVHYEQYF. DNA for the CDR3: TGTGCCAGCAGCCCAGGGACAGTCCACTACGAGCAGTACTTC.

The chain uses TRBV11-3 and TRBJ2-3; 11 bases agree with TRBD2. V gave up 3 bases and J gave up 1 base; unmatched junction bases: 0. This CDR3 has 15 residues. Germline CDR1 and CDR2: SGHNT and YENEEA. The DNA of the CDR3 is TGTGCCAGCAGCTTGACTAGCGGGGGCACAGATACGCAGTATTTT. Translating gives CASSLTSGGTDTQYF. Full variable domain (remainder filled in from reference TRBV11-3 and TRBJ2-3): EAGVVQSPRYKIIEKKQPVAFWCNPISGHNTLYWYLQNLGQGPELLIRYENEEAVDDSQLPKDRFSAERLKGVDSTLKIQPAELGDSAVYLCASSLTSGGTDTQYFGPGTRLTVL.

V usage is TRBV29-1 and J usage is TRBJ2-1, with TRBD2 identical over 11 bases. CDR3 length: 18 amino acids. V dropped 3 bases and J dropped 0; count of bases not matched to a gene: 10. From germline, CDR1 is SQVTM and CDR2 ANQGSEA. The chain's CDR3 is CSVEALLAGDSSYNEQFF. Written as DNA, the CDR3 is TGCAGCGTTGAGGCATTACTAGCGGGAGACTCCTCCTACAATGAGCAGTTCTTC.

The J gene is TRBJ1-2, the V gene TRBV2; D unresolved. Trimming removed 10 bases from V and 3 bases from J, with 18 bases in between. CDR1 and CDR2 (germline): SNHLY, FYNNEI. The CDR3 covers 14 residues. The CDR3, as DNA: TGTGCCACGCACCCCTTTTACGAGGACTATGGCTACACCTTC. Encoded protein: CATHPFYEDYGYTF.

V is TRBV19 and J is TRBJ1-1; D is perhaps TRBD1 (6 bases). The CDR3 contains 14 residues. CDR1 is LNHDA and CDR2 is SQIVND in the germline V gene (reference sequence). The V and J ends lost 4 bases and 0 bases respectively, with 9 bases between them. For the CDR3, the DNA is TGTGCCAGTAGTACCCGGACAGTGAACACTGAAGCTTTCTTT. It specifies CASSTRTVNTEAFF.

The genes are TRBV4-2 and TRBJ2-3; 9 nucleotides match TRBD2. Germline CDR1 LGHNA, CDR2 YNFKEQ. This CDR3 comprises 16 residues. With V trimmed by 0 bases and J by 4 bases, 5 bases remained unmatched. The CDR3 nucleotides read TGTGCCAGCAGCCAAGAAATGCGACTAGCGGCAGATACGCAGTATTTT. Residues: CASSQEMRLAADTQYF.

J is TRBJ2-3 and V is TRBV19; TRBD2 aligns across 14 bases. After removal of 4 bases from V and 4 bases from J, the junction contained 13 bases not matched to a gene. CDR1 LNHDA and CDR2 SQIVND come from the germline V gene (reference sequence). The CDR3 loop spans 19 amino acids. CDR3 in amino acids: CASSRGLAGAMYPADTQYF. The CDR3 region has the DNA TGTGCCAGTAGTAGGGGACTAGCGGGAGCCATGTACCCAGCAGATACGCAGTATTTT.

The rearrangement uses TRBV18 and TRBJ1-2; 7 nucleotides match TRBD1. This CDR3 has 13 residues. Trimming cost V 1 base and J 8 bases; bases outside gene matches: 4. The germline CDR1 and CDR2 sequences are KGHSH and LQKENI. In DNA form, the CDR3 reads TGTGCCAGCTCACCACGGGACAGTGGAGGCTACACCTTC. Its protein is CASSPRDSGGYTF.

The rearrangement joins TRBV30 to TRBJ1-1, with 7 bases fitting TRBD1. CDR3 length: 14 amino acids. Losses at the gene ends were 4 bases for V and 1 base for J; bases not matched to a gene: 6. Germline CDR1 GTSNPN, CDR2 SVGIG (reference sequence). The CDR3 coding sequence is TGTGCCTGGAACATCGGACAGGCGAACACTGAAGCTTTCTTT. Its translation: CAWNIGQANTEAFF.

V and J are TRBV9 and TRBJ2-3; 10 bases align to TRBD2. V trimming: 0 bases; J trimming: 4 bases; junction bases outside the gene matches: 5. CDR1 is SGDLS, CDR2 YYNGEE, per germline. This CDR3 comprises 16 residues. The CDR3 protein is CASSVAGSGRPDTQYF. CDR3 coding DNA: TGTGCCAGCAGCGTAGCTGGTAGCGGGAGGCCAGATACGCAGTATTTT.

This sequence joins TRBV10-3 and TRBJ2-3; weak D call: TRBD2 (5 bases). The CDR3 length is 13 residues. With 6 bases removed from V and 6 bases from J, the gap between germline ends came to 13 bases. Germline CDR1 reads ENHRY; CDR2 reads SYGVKD. The CDR3 loop is CAISLQSSDTQYF. CDR3 DNA sequence: TGTGCCATCAGCCTCCAGTCTAGCGATACGCAGTATTTT.

The V call is TRBV6-5, the J call TRBJ1-6, with D possibly matching TRBD1 (5 bases). Trimming stripped 8 bases from V and 1 base from J, with 9 bases between. CDR1 and CDR2 (germline): MNHEY, SVGAGI. The CDR3 has 14 amino acids. The CDR3 bases are TGTGCCAGCTGGGGGGGGTCCTATAATTCACCCCTCCACTTT. As protein: CASWGGSYNSPLHF.

This chain uses TRBV27 with TRBJ1-6; D perhaps matches TRBD1 (5 bases). Germline V gene sequence: CDR1 MNHEY, CDR2 SMNVEV (reference sequence). The V end lost 2 bases, the J end lost 5 bases, and 10 bases lay between the germline ends. The CDR3 is made up of 15 amino acids. CDR3 sequence: CASSLRQGDNSPLHF. CDR3 coding DNA: TGTGCCAGCAGTTTAAGGCAGGGCGATAATTCACCCCTCCACTTT.

The rearrangement uses TRBV27 and TRBJ2-2; 9 bases align to TRBD2. CDR3 length: 17 residues. The junction had 13 bases not matched to a gene; V was cut back by 7 bases and J by 4 bases. Germline V gene sequence: CDR1 MNHEY, CDR2 SMNVEV (reference sequence). The CDR3 sequence is CASNSRTSAVPTGELFF. CDR3 in DNA: TGTGCCAGCAACTCCCGGACTAGCGCAGTCCCCACCGGGGAGCTGTTTTTT.

This chain links TRBV19 with TRBJ1-1; D is perhaps TRBD1 (5 bases). The V end was cut by 4 bases, the J end by 6 bases, with 15 bases between. The germline V gene encodes CDR1 LNHDA and CDR2 SQIVND (reference sequence). The CDR3 extends over 14 amino acids. The CDR3 nucleotides read TGTGCCAGTAGTAGCCAGGGCCAAACCTCTGAAGCTTTCTTT. This sequence encodes CASSSQGQTSEAFF.